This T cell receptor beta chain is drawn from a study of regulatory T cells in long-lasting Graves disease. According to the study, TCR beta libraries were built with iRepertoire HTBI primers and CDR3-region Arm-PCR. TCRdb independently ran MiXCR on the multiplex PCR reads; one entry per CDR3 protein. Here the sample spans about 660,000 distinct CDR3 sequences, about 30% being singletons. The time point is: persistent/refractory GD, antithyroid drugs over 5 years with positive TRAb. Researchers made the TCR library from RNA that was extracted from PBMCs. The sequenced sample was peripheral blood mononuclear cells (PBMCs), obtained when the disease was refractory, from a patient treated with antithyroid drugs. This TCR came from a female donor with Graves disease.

CDR3 coding DNA: TGCAGCGTTGAGACAGGAGGGGACTATGGCTACACCTTC. It is translated as CSVETGGDYGYTF. The V and J genes are TRBV29-1 and TRBJ1-2; D perhaps matches TRBD1 (6 bases). V was cut by 3 bases and J by 3 bases, with 11 bases left in between. CDR1 SQVTM and CDR2 ANQGSEA come from the germline V gene. The CDR3 is 13 amino acids.